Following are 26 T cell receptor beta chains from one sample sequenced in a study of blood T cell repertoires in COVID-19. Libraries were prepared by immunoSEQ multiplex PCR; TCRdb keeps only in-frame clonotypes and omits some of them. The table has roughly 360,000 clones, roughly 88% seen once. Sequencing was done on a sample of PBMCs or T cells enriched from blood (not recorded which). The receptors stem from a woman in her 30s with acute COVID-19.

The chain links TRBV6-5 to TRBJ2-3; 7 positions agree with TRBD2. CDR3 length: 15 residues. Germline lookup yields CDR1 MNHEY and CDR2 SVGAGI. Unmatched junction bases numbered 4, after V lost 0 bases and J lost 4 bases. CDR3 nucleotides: TGTGCCAGCAGTTACTCCGCTAGCGGAGCAGATACGCAGTATTTT. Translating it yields CASSYSASGADTQYF.

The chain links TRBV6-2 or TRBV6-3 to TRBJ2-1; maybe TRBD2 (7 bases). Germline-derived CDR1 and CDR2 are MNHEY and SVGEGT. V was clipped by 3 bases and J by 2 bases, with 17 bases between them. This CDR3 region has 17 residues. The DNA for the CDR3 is TGTGCCAGCAGTTATCGAGGGGGGCTAGCGGCCTACAATGAGCAGTTCTTC. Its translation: CASSYRGGLAAYNEQFF.

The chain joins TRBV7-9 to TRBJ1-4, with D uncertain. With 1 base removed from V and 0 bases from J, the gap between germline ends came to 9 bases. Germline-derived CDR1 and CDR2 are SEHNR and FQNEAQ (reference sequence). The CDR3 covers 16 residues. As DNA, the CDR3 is TGTGCCAGCAGCTTAGAGCGGCAGACAACTAATGAAAAACTGTTTTTT. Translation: CASSLERQTTNEKLFF. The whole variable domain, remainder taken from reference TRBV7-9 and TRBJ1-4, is DTGVSQNPRHKITKRGQNVTFRCDPISEHNRLYWYRQTLGQGPEFLTYFQNEAQLEKSRLLSDRFSAERPKGSFSTLEIQRTEQGDSAMYLCASSLERQTTNEKLFFGSGTQLSVL.

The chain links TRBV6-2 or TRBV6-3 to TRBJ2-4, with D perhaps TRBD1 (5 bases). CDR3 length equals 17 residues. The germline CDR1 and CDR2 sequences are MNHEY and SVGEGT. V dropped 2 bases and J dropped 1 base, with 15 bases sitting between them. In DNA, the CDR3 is TGTGCCAGCAGTTACGATGCGACAGCCGCGGCCAAAAACATTCAGTACTTC. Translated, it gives CASSYDATAAAKNIQYF.

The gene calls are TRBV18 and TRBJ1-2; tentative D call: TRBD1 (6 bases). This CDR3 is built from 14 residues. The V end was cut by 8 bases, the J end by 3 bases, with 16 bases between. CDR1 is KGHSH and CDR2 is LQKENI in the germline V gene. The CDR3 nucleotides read TGTGCCAGCGTCCAGAACAGGGCCGACTATGGCTACACCTTC. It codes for CASVQNRADYGYTF.

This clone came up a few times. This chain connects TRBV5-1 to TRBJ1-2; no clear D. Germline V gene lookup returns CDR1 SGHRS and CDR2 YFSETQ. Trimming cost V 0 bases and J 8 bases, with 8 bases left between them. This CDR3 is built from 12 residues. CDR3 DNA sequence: TGCGCCAGCAGCTTGGGTTTGAGGGGCTACACCTTC. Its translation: CASSLGLRGYTF.

CDR3: CASSTLDIQAGETQYF. Written as DNA, the CDR3 is TGTGCCAGCAGCACCCTTGACATCCAGGCAGGGGAGACCCAGTACTTC. The chain carries TRBV7-6 and TRBJ2-5, with a possible D match to TRBD1 (5 bases). V was trimmed by 5 bases and J by 5 bases, leaving 21 bases between them. The germline gives CDR1 SGHVS, CDR2 FNYEAQ. This CDR3 has 16 amino acids.

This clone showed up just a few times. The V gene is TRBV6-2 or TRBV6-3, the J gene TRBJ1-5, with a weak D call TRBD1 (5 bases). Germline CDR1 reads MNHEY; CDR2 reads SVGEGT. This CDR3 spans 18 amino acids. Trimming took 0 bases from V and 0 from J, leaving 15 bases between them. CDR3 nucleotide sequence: TGTGCCAGCAGTTACTCGGTCCGACAGATTATTAGCAATCAGCCCCAGCATTTT. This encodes CASSYSVRQIISNQPQHF.

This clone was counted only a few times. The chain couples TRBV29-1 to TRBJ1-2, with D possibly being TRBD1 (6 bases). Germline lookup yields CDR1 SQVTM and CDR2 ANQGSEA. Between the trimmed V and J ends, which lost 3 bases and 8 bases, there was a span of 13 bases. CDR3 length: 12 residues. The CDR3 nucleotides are TGCAGCGTTGACAGGGGCGTAGGAGGCTACACCTTC. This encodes CSVDRGVGGYTF.

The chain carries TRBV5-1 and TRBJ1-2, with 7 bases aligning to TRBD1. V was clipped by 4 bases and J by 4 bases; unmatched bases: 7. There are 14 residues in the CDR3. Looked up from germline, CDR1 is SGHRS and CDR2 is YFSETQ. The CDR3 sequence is CASSPLTGSYGYTF. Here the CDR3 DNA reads TGCGCCAGCAGCCCCTTGACAGGGAGCTATGGCTACACCTTC.

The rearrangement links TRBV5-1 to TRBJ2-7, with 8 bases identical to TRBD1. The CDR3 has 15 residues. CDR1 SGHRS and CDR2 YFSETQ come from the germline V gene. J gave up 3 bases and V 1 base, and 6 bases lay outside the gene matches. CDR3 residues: CASSLTFGTGYEQYF. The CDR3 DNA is TGCGCCAGCAGCTTGACGTTTGGGACAGGCTACGAGCAGTACTTC.

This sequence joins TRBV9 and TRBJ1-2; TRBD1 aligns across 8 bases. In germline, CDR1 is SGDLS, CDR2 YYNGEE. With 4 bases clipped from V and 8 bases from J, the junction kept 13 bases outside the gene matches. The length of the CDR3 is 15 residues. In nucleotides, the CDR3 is TGTGCCAGCAGCCCCCCTGACGGACAGGGCAGCGGCTACACCTTC. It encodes CASSPPDGQGSGYTF.

CDR3 sequence (DNA): TGTGCCAGCAGCCAAGATCGTTCAAGGGGCAGCAATCAGCCCCAGCATTTT. Translated: CASSQDRSRGSNQPQHF. This chain uses TRBV3-1 (or the pseudogene TRBV3-2) with TRBJ1-5; D is possibly TRBD1 (5 bases). This CDR3 region has 17 residues. Germline V gene lookup returns CDR1 LGHDT and CDR2 YNNKEL (reference sequence). The ends were cut back, 0 bases at V and 1 base at J, with 13 bases in the middle.

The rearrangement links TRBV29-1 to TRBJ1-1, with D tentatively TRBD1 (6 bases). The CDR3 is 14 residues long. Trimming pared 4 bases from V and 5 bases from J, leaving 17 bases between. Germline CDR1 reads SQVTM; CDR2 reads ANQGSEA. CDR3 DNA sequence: TGCAGCGTTGGGGGTAACAGGGTATGGACTGAAGCTTTCTTT. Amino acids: CSVGGNRVWTEAFF.

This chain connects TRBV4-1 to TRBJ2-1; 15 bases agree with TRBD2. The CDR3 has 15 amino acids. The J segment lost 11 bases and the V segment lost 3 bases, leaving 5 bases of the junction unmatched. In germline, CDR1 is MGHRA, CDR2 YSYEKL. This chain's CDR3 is CASSQAGTSGGKQFF. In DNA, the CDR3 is TGCGCCAGCAGCCAGGCCGGGACTAGCGGGGGGAAGCAGTTCTTC.

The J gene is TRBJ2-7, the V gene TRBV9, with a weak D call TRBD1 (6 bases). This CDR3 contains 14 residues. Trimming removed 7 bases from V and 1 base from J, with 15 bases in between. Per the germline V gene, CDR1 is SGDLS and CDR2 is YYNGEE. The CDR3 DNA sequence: TGTGCCAGCTGCAGGGACATCACTTCCTACGAGCAGTACTTC. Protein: CASCRDITSYEQYF.

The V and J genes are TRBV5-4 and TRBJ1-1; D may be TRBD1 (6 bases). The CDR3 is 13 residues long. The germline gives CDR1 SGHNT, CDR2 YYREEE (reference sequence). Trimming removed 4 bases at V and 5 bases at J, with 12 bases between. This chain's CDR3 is CASSRGGGTEAFF. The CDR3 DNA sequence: TGTGCCAGCAGCAGAGGGGGAGGGACTGAAGCTTTCTTT.

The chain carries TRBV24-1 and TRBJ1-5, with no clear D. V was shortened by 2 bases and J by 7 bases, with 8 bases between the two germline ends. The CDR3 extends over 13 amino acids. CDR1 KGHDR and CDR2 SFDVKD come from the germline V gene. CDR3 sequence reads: CATSDSGQQPQHF. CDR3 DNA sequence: TGTGCCACCAGTGATTCAGGCCAACAGCCCCAGCATTTT.

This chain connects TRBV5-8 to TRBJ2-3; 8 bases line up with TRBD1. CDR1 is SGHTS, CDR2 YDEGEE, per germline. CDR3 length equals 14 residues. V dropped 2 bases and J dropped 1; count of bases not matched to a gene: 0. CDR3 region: CASSFRGRTDTQYF. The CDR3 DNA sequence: TGTGCCAGCAGCTTCAGGGGGCGCACAGATACGCAGTATTTT. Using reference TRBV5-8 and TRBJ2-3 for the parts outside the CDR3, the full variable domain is EAGVTQSPTHLIKTRGQQATLRCSPISGHTSVYWYQQALGLGLQFLLWYDEGEERNRGNFPPRFSGRQFPNYSSELNVNALELEDSALYLCASSFRGRTDTQYFGPGTRLTVL.

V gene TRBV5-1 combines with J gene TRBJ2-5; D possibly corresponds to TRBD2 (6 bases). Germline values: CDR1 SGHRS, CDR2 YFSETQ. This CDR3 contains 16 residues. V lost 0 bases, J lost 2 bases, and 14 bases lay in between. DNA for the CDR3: TGCGCCAGCAGCTTGGGTTGGACTACCCCACAAGAGACCCAGTACTTC. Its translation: CASSLGWTTPQETQYF. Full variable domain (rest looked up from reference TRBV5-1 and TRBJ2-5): KAGVTQTPRYLIKTRGQQVTLSCSPISGHRSVSWYQQTPGQGLQFLFEYFSETQRNKGNFPGRFSGRQFSNSRSEMNVSTLELGDSALYLCASSLGWTTPQETQYFGPGTRLLVL.

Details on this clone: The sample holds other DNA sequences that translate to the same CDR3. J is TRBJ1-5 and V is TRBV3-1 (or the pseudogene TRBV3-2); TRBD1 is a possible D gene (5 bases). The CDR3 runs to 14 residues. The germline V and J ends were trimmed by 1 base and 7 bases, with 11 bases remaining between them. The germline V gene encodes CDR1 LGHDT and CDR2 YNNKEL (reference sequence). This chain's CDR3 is CASSQGQGGQPQHF. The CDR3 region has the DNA TGTGCCAGCAGCCAAGGGCAGGGAGGGCAGCCCCAGCATTTT.

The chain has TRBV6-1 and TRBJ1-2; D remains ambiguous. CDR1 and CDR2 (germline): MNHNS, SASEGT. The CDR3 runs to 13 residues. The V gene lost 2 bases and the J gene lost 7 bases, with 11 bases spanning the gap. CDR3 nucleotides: TGTGCCAGCAGTGAAAAAGGAGGAGTTGGCTACACCTTC. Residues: CASSEKGGVGYTF.

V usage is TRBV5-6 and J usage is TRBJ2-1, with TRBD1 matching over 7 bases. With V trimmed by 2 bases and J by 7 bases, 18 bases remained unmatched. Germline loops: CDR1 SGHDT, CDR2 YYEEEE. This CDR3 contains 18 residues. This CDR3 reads CASSFMYPRQGPANEQFF. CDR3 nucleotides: TGTGCCAGCAGCTTCATGTACCCGAGACAGGGTCCGGCTAATGAGCAGTTCTTC. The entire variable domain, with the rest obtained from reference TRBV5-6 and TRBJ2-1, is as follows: DAGVTQSPTHLIKTRGQQVTLRCSPKSGHDTVSWYQQALGQGPQFIFQYYEEEERQRGNFPDRFSGHQFPNYSSELNVNALLLGDSALYLCASSFMYPRQGPANEQFFGPGTRLTVL.

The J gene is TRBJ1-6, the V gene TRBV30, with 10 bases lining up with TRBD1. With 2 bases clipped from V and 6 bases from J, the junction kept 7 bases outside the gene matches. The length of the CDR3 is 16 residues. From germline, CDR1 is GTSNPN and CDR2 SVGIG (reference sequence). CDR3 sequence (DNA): TGTGCCTGGAGTAGGAGGGACAGGGGTCCTAATTCACCCCTCCACTTT. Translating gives CAWSRRDRGPNSPLHF.

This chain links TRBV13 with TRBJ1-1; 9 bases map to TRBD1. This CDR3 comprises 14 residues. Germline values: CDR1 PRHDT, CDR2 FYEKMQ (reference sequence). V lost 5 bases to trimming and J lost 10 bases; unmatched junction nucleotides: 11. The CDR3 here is CASSADRGSIAAFF. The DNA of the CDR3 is TGTGCCAGCAGCGCCGACAGGGGGAGTATCGCAGCTTTCTTT. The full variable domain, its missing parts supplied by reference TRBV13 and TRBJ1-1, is AAGVIQSPRHLIKEKRETATLKCYPIPRHDTVYWYQQGPGQDPQFLISFYEKMQSDKGSIPDRFSAQQFSDYHSELNMSSLELGDSALYFCASSADRGSIAAFFGQGTRLTVV.

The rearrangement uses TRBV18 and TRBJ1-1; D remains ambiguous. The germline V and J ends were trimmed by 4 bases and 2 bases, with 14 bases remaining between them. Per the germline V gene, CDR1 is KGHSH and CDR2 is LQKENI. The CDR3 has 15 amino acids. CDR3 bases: TGTGCCAGCTCACGGGTCATTCAGGCAAACACTGAAGCTTTCTTT. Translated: CASSRVIQANTEAFF. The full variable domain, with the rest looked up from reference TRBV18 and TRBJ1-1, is NAGVMQNPRHLVRRRGQEARLRCSPMKGHSHVYWYRQLPEEGLKFMVYLQKENIIDESGMPKERFSAEFPKEGPSILRIQQVVRGDSAAYFCASSRVIQANTEAFFGQGTRLTVV.